This T cell receptor (beta chain) was recorded in a study of cytomegalovirus exposure and HLA in healthy donors. Findings and limits, study-wide: Investigators reported around 150 TCR beta chains as tied to cytomegalovirus. Among CMV-associated TCR beta chains, most appeared HLA-restricted in a later analysis. Per published reports, the classifier diagnosed cytomegalovirus status with high specificity and sensitivity.

Turning to this clone: Its antigen is still unknown.

The CDR3 consists of 12 residues. Trimming took 8 bases from V and 11 from J, leaving 18 bases between them. The V gene's germline CDR1 is LGHNT and CDR2 FRNRAP. Vbeta (60) and Jbeta (13) primers were used in the PCR. Sequencing was performed with immunoSEQ multiplex PCR; in TCRdb, only in-frame clones are kept and a portion is missing. The repertoire holds 110,000 or so clones, with roughly 79% as singletons. Material for sequencing was PBMCs. The chain joins TRBV12-5 to TRBJ1-1; D is undetermined. The sequence was obtained from a woman aged 30 to 39 in good health and CMV-seronegative. The chain's CDR3 is CASTSGPGMAFF. As DNA, the CDR3 is TGTGCTAGTACTTCGGGTCCGGGGATGGCTTTCTTT.